This T cell receptor beta chain was recovered during a study of T cell changes during pregnancy in multiple sclerosis (dated by TCRdb to the late 2010s). About the study as a whole: Changes in the T cell repertoire over the course of pregnancy were examined in this study in women with multiple sclerosis.

Looking up the germline V gene yields CDR1 SGHVS and CDR2 FQNEAQ. Here V drops 4 bases and J drops 3 bases, and the junction holds 6 bases not matched to any gene. Measured from the cysteine to the phenylalanine, the CDR3 is 15 residues long. Only the CDR3 part of the read is kept: 45 bases, read in frame from the first base. Library prep was done by the immunoSEQ multiplex PCR assay. As stored in TCRdb, this immuneACCESS dataset retains in-frame rearrangements with V and J assigned. A fraction of the clones does not appear; measured against another copy, unresolved V genes explain less than half of the discrepancy, and the remainder lacks a known reason. The sample table contains about 47,000 clones; only one count was recorded for 85% to 95% of them. The ten largest clones add up to about 0.99% of the sample. About this clone itself: Its antigen is not yet known. Per-nucleotide qualities are absent, and no much larger clonotype sits a single base away.

The receptor comes from a female donor with multiple sclerosis, enrolled in a pregnancy study. Recombination linked TRBV7-8 to TRBJ1-5; TRBD1 lines up with 7 middle nucleotides. Sequences were derived from peripheral blood, sampled after pregnancy. The CDR3 is CASSSQTGYNQPQHF. The nucleotides are TGTGCCAGCAGCTCGCAGACAGGGTACAATCAGCCCCAGCATTTT. Reference TRBV7-8 and TRBJ1-5 genes cover what lies past the CDR3, so the full variable domain is GAGVSQSPRYKVAKRGQDVALRCDPISGHVSLFWYQQALGQGPEFLTYFQNEAQLDKSGLPSDRFFAERPEGSVSTLKIQRTQQEDSAVYLCASSSQTGYNQPQHFGDGTRLSIL.